The sequence of this T cell receptor beta chain was determined in a study of identical twins. The V and J ends lost 3 bases and 3 bases, in that order; junction bases with no gene match: 12. The CDR3 has 16 amino acids. Germline loops: CDR1 SGDLS, CDR2 YYNGEE. TCRdb fed the 5' RACE reads into MiXCR, producing one record per CDR3 protein. The sample consists of under 900,000 distinct CDR3 sequences, about 20% of them appearing once. The same sample was also used in a study of T cells expressing NK-cell markers.

This clonotype was obtained from a woman aged 18-30 years in good health. The rearrangement links TRBV9 to TRBJ2-7; 7 bases fit TRBD2. Sequences were obtained from PBMCs. The chain's CDR3 is CASSAIPAGGIYEQYF. DNA of the CDR3: TGTGCCAGCAGCGCCATCCCCGCCGGGGGGATCTACGAGCAGTACTTC.